What follows are 23 T cell receptor beta chains derived from one specimen sequenced in a study of OX40 agonist ivuxolimab in advanced cancers. Libraries were prepared by immunoSEQ multiplex PCR; TCRdb keeps only in-frame clonotypes and omits some of them. Of some 58,000 clones in the sample, 91% were seen once. Sample: CD4+ or CD8+ T cells sorted from blood, taken in a trial of the OX40 agonist ivuxolimab. Receptors originate from an adult with an advanced solid tumor such as melanoma, head and neck, liver or kidney cancer.

The rearrangement links TRBV4-1 to TRBJ1-4; TRBD1 aligns across 8 bases. The germline gives CDR1 MGHRA, CDR2 YSYEKL. With V trimmed by 0 bases and J by 0 bases, 9 bases remained unmatched. The CDR3 is made up of 19 amino acids. This chain's CDR3 is CASSQDSWDRKTTNEKLFF. CDR3 DNA sequence: TGCGCCAGCAGCCAAGATTCCTGGGACAGGAAGACAACTAATGAAAAACTGTTTTTT.

The V and J genes are TRBV29-1 and TRBJ1-1; no clear D. Germline CDR1 is SQVTM and CDR2 is ANQGSEA. The CDR3 totals 14 residues. V was clipped by 0 bases and J by 1 base, with 9 bases between them. CDR3 DNA sequence: TGCAGCGTTGAAGATCTAACTCCGAACACTGAAGCTTTCTTT. Translating gives CSVEDLTPNTEAFF.

This chain uses TRBV28 with TRBJ1-4; tentative D call: TRBD1 (6 bases). This CDR3 has 14 residues. Germline CDR1 and CDR2: MDHEN and SYDVKM. The V and J ends lost 8 bases and 1 base respectively, with 11 bases between them. CDR3 sequence: CASGKTGTNEKLFF. The CDR3 nucleotides read TGTGCCAGCGGGAAGACAGGAACTAATGAAAAACTGTTTTTT.

The J gene is TRBJ2-1, the V gene TRBV28; D remains ambiguous. This CDR3 has 17 residues. Germline CDR1 reads MDHEN; CDR2 reads SYDVKM. The V end lost 6 bases, the J end lost 5 bases, and 23 bases lay between the germline ends. The DNA for the CDR3 is TGTGCCAGCAGCCCACGAACCTGGGGATACGATCACAATGAGCAGTTCTTC. Its protein product is CASSPRTWGYDHNEQFF.

V and J are TRBV7-8 and TRBJ2-1, with D tentatively TRBD1 (6 bases). This CDR3 spans 19 amino acids. Trimming shortened V by 0 bases and J by 0 bases, and 18 bases separated the two germline ends. The V gene's germline CDR1 is SGHVS and CDR2 FQNEAQ. In nucleotides, the CDR3 is TGTGCCAGCAGCTTAGCTATGGGGGCGAGCGGCAGCTCCTACAATGAGCAGTTCTTC. It encodes CASSLAMGASGSSYNEQFF.

The chain links TRBV7-2 to TRBJ2-5, with TRBD2 as a possible D gene (7 bases). Germline V gene sequence: CDR1 SGHTA, CDR2 FQGNSA. V shed 0 bases and J shed 5 bases, with 19 bases lying between them. The CDR3 consists of 17 residues. CDR3 sequence reads: CASSLAGSRGRGETQYF. The CDR3 DNA follows: TGTGCCAGCAGCTTAGCGGGGTCGCGGGGGCGCGGGGAGACCCAGTACTTC.

V is TRBV30 and J is TRBJ1-2; a weak D match, TRBD1 (6 bases). CDR1 GTSNPN and CDR2 SVGIG come from the germline V gene (reference sequence). The CDR3 consists of 14 residues. The germline V and J ends were trimmed by 8 bases and 8 bases, with 24 bases remaining between them. The CDR3 nucleotides read TGTGCCGGATCAGGGGTCACGGTAATCGGGGGCTACACCTTC. Protein sequence: CAGSGVTVIGGYTF.

V gene TRBV11-2 combines with J gene TRBJ1-4, with 11 bases matching TRBD1. This CDR3 has 17 residues. Germline V gene data show CDR1 as SGHAT and CDR2 as FQNNGV. Trimming at V came to 5 bases and at J to 2 bases, leaving 7 bases not matched to a gene. CDR3 residues: CASSLGQGEGTNEKLFF. CDR3 sequence (DNA): TGTGCCAGCAGCCTGGGACAGGGGGAAGGCACTAATGAAAAACTGTTTTTT.

The rearrangement uses TRBV7-2 and TRBJ2-3; D remains unclear. V was clipped by 5 bases and J by 5 bases, with 11 bases between them. Germline V lookup: CDR1 SGHTA, CDR2 FQGNSA. The CDR3 consists of 13 residues. The CDR3 region has the DNA TGTGCCAGCAGCCCCCTCCGTCGAGATACGCAGTATTTT. Translating it yields CASSPLRRDTQYF.

J is TRBJ2-7 and V is TRBV6-1; D gene ambiguous. In germline, CDR1 is MNHNS, CDR2 SASEGT. The CDR3 is made up of 12 amino acids. V was trimmed by 6 bases and J by 6 bases, leaving 12 bases between them. In DNA, the CDR3 is TGTGCCAGCAGCCTGGAACGGCGCGAGCAGTACTTC. Protein: CASSLERREQYF.

The chain is built from TRBV6-5 and TRBJ2-7; D is unresolved. Germline V lookup: CDR1 MNHEY, CDR2 SVGAGI. V lost 4 bases, J lost 0 bases, and 16 bases lay in between. The CDR3 totals 16 residues. For the CDR3, the DNA is TGTGCCAGCAGTTCTCACCGGGCTGCTAGCTCCTACGAGCAGTACTTC. Its translation: CASSSHRAASSYEQYF.

The chain couples TRBV5-8 to TRBJ1-2; D is uncertain. Germline-derived CDR1 and CDR2 are SGHTS and YDEGEE. This CDR3 has 15 residues. Trimming cost V 0 bases and J 4 bases, with 13 bases left between them. Written as DNA, the CDR3 is TGTGCCAGCAGCTTGGCCGGGTCATTCCTCTATGGCTACACCTTC. Its translation is CASSLAGSFLYGYTF.

This sequence joins TRBV30 and TRBJ1-2; D unclear. The V gene's germline CDR1 is GTSNPN and CDR2 SVGIG (reference sequence). The CDR3 spans 13 residues. V shed 0 bases and J shed 8 bases, with 13 bases lying between them. CDR3 DNA: TGTGCCTGGAGTGTCGGCGGTGGGGTAGGCTACACCTTC. This codes for CAWSVGGGVGYTF.

The V call is TRBV10-3, the J call TRBJ1-1; no clear D. V dropped 2 bases and J dropped 5 bases, with 9 bases sitting between them. Germline CDR1 reads ENHRY; CDR2 reads SYGVKD. The CDR3 runs to 13 residues. Here the CDR3 DNA reads TGTGCCATCAGTGAGGATATGGAGACTGAAGCTTTCTTT. Translation gives CAISEDMETEAFF.

The chain employs TRBV11-2 and TRBJ1-1; TRBD1 aligns across 8 bases. CDR1 is SGHAT, CDR2 FQNNGV, per germline. This CDR3 is 16 amino acids long. V dropped 1 base and J dropped 5; count of bases not matched to a gene: 9. CDR3 sequence: CASSLALTGAGTEAFF. The CDR3 coding sequence is TGTGCCAGCAGCTTAGCTCTGACAGGGGCAGGTACTGAAGCTTTCTTT.

V gene TRBV29-1 combines with J gene TRBJ1-1, with D uncertain. Trimming shortened V by 4 bases and J by 4 bases, and 16 bases separated the two germline ends. This CDR3 region has 14 residues. Germline V gives CDR1 SQVTM, CDR2 ANQGSEA. CDR3 loop: CSVAVGGMVTEAFF. For the CDR3, the DNA is TGCAGCGTTGCCGTAGGAGGTATGGTCACTGAAGCTTTCTTT.

The rearrangement links TRBV5-5 to TRBJ1-2; 8 positions match TRBD1. V lost 2 bases to trimming and J lost 4 bases; unmatched junction nucleotides: 10. The germline V gene encodes CDR1 SGHKS and CDR2 YYEKEE (reference sequence). There are 16 residues in the CDR3. CDR3 amino acids: CASSFGQGEVLYGYTF. As DNA, the CDR3 is TGTGCCAGCAGCTTTGGACAGGGAGAGGTTCTCTATGGCTACACCTTC.

Of note for this clone: An end of the junction does not agree with germline; a read error may underlie this. The rearrangement joins TRBV5-3 to TRBJ2-7, with D possibly being TRBD1 (5 bases). TRBV5-3 is an ORF for which the function is uncertain. This CDR3 comprises 14 residues. CDR3 nucleotides: TGTGCCAGCAGCTTGGACGGACAAGAAGGTTGGCAGTACTTC. Translated: CASSLDGQEGWQYF.

This clone has more than one count but fewer than ten. This rearrangement joins TRBV2 to TRBJ1-1; D is unresolved. CDR1 and CDR2 (germline): SNHLY, FYNNEI. The CDR3 sequence is 13 residues long. Trimming pared 6 bases from V and 1 base from J, leaving 9 bases between. The CDR3 sequence: CASSNLRNTEAFF. CDR3 sequence (DNA): TGTGCCAGCAGCAACTTAAGGAACACTGAAGCTTTCTTT.

The chain couples TRBV10-3 to TRBJ2-1, with a possible D match to TRBD2 (5 bases). This CDR3 region has 12 residues. V lost 4 bases and J 10 bases, leaving 11 bases between the germline ends. CDR1 is ENHRY and CDR2 is SYGVKD in the germline V gene. In DNA, the CDR3 is TGTGCCATCAGTGTAGAGGGATGGGAGCAGTTCTTC. Protein product: CAISVEGWEQFF.

The V gene is TRBV2, the J gene TRBJ2-6; TRBD1 matches at 7 bases. V was pared by 5 bases and J by 0 bases, with 7 bases of the junction left unmatched. CDR3 length: 17 residues. Germline V gene lookup returns CDR1 SNHLY and CDR2 FYNNEI. This CDR3 reads CASSRDSGGSGANVLTF. In DNA, the CDR3 is TGTGCCAGCAGTAGGGACAGCGGCGGCTCTGGGGCCAACGTCCTGACTTTC.

The chain combines TRBV5-1 with TRBJ2-7; 12 nucleotides agree with TRBD1. CDR3 size: 15 residues. The V gene's germline CDR1 is SGHRS and CDR2 YFSETQ. Trimming removed 1 base from V and 7 bases from J; junction bases left unmatched: 6. The DNA of the CDR3 is TGCGCCAGCAGCTTGTTGGGACAGGGGGCACGGGAGCAGTACTTC. This codes for CASSLLGQGAREQYF. Variable domain in full (rest from reference TRBV5-1 and TRBJ2-7): KAGVTQTPRYLIKTRGQQVTLSCSPISGHRSVSWYQQTPGQGLQFLFEYFSETQRNKGNFPGRFSGRQFSNSRSEMNVSTLELGDSALYLCASSLLGQGAREQYFGPGTRLTVT.

This chain uses TRBV28 with TRBJ2-7; D could derive from TRBD1 or TRBD2 (6 bases each). CDR3 length equals 12 residues. Trimming left V 5 bases short and J 4 bases short, with 9 bases between. Germline V CDR1 and CDR2: MDHEN, SYDVKM. The CDR3 spells CASSLGGYEQYF. The CDR3 DNA reads as TGTGCCAGCAGTCTAGGGGGGTACGAGCAGTACTTC. Based on the CDR3 plus reference TRBV28 and TRBJ2-7, the full variable domain is DVKVTQSSRYLVKRTGEKVFLECVQDMDHENMFWYRQDPGLGLRLIYFSYDVKMKEKGDIPEGYSVSREKKERFSLILESASTNQTSMYLCASSLGGYEQYFGPGTRLTVT.